The next 5 T cell receptor beta chains were all read from a single sample in a study of T cells after yellow fever vaccination. Using its own MiXCR run on the 5' RACE reads, TCRdb lists one record per CDR3 protein. Counted here are a few hundred thousand distinct CDR3 sequences, around 6.8% occurring once; the ten biggest clones make up 15% to 20%. This specimen was PBMCs, taken about 41 days after the first yellow fever vaccination. The receptors stem from a man aged 18 to 30 who received the YFV17D yellow fever vaccine.

This clonotype was picked up many times. V usage is TRBV12-3 or TRBV12-4 and J usage is TRBJ1-4; no firm D call. Deletions cut 6 bases from V and 14 bases from J, with 16 bases between. This CDR3 has 12 residues. CDR3 sequence (DNA): TGTGCCAGCAGCTCCCGTCCCGTTAGGCTGTTTTTT. Translated: CASSSRPVRLFF.

The gene calls are TRBV5-1 and TRBJ1-1; D is unclear. Germline CDR1 reads SGHRS; CDR2 reads YFSETQ. V was cut by 0 bases and J by 6 bases, with 15 bases left in between. The length of the CDR3 is 15 residues. CDR3 loop: CASSLVERSSSEAFF. The CDR3 coding sequence is TGCGCCAGCAGCTTGGTCGAACGTTCATCCTCTGAAGCTTTCTTT.

This clonotype has just a few counts. The rearrangement uses TRBV30 and TRBJ2-2; TRBD1 matches at 8 bases. J gave up 7 bases and V 1 base, and 2 bases lay outside the gene matches. Germline CDR1 and CDR2: GTSNPN and SVGIG (reference sequence). The CDR3 consists of 13 residues. CDR3 sequence: CAWSGTGLGELFF. For the CDR3, the DNA is TGTGCCTGGAGTGGGACAGGGCTCGGGGAGCTGTTTTTT.

This clonotype was seen a handful of times. The V and J genes are TRBV11-2 and TRBJ1-1; 7 nucleotides line up with TRBD1. V shed 7 bases, J shed 7 bases, and the junction held 12 bases outside the gene matches. Germline loops: CDR1 SGHAT, CDR2 FQNNGV. The CDR3 extends over 14 amino acids. CDR3 in DNA: TGTGCCAGCACCCCCGTTGGGGGGACAGTTGAAGCTTTCTTT. It translates to CASTPVGGTVEAFF. Variable domain in full (rest from reference TRBV11-2 and TRBJ1-1): EAGVAQSPRYKIIEKRQSVAFWCNPISGHATLYWYQQILGQGPKLLIQFQNNGVVDDSQLPKDRFSAERLKGVDSTLKIQPAKLEDSAVYLCASTPVGGTVEAFFGQGTRLTVV.

This clonotype has only a few counts. This chain joins TRBV14 and TRBJ1-1, with D unresolved. The CDR3 has 13 residues. CDR1 and CDR2 from the germline V gene are SGHDN and FVKESK. Trimming pared 1 base from V and 10 bases from J, leaving 13 bases between. The CDR3 bases are TGTGCCAGCAGCCAAGGATCTGGCAGTCTAGCTTTCTTT. Its translation: CASSQGSGSLAFF.